The rows below give T cell receptor beta chains drawn from one sample of a study of CD8+CD57+ T cells in acquired aplastic anemia. A single record per CDR3 protein comes from TCRdb applying MiXCR to the reads. The sample shows roughly 220,000 distinct CDR3 sequences, more than 55% of them seen only once. Sequencing was carried out using sorted CD4+, CD8+, or CD8+CD57+ T cells (not recorded which) from PBMCs. The receptors derive from a human donor with aplastic anemia. CDR3s include the opening cysteine and the closing phenylalanine or tryptophan. Fields, in order: J gene, D gene, clone size, V gene, CDR3 DNA, CDR3 protein. A D gene is named only where the DNA matches it firmly. For some rows the clone size is stated as once, few or many, or as a class when expanded; others skip it.

TRBJ2-3 . . TRBV24-1 TGTGCCACATTTACCCAGAGTTCTAGCACAGATACGCAGTATTTT CATFTQSSSTDTQYF
TRBJ2-7 TRBD2 . TRBV5-6 TGTGCCAGCAGCTTTGGGACTAGCTACGAGCAGTACTTC CASSFGTSYEQYF
TRBJ2-3 TRBD1 . TRBV7-2 TGTGCCAGCAGCCACAGGGGCAGGGGGCGGTCAGATACGCAGTATTTT CASSHRGRGRSDTQYF
TRBJ1-1 TRBD1 few TRBV20-1 TGCAGTGCTGTCGACAGGGAGTACGAAGCTTTCTTT CSAVDREYEAFF
TRBJ1-3 . . TRBV5-1 TGCGCCAGCATGGTAGGGCCGAGCTCTGGAAACACAATATATTTT CASMVGPSSGNTIYF
TRBJ1-4 TRBD1 . TRBV7-2 TGTGCCAGCAGCACTGGGACAGGGAAAATTGAAAAACTGTTTTTT CASSTGTGKIEKLFF
TRBJ2-3 . . TRBV7-2 TGTGCCAGCAGCTTACGGAGGGGGGGGCGGACAGATACGCAGTATTTT CASSLRRGGRTDTQYF
TRBJ2-7 . . TRBV15 TGTGCCACCAGAGCCCAGGGGCGGTACGAGCAGTACTTC CATRAQGRYEQYF
TRBJ2-5 . . TRBV20-1 TGTAGTGCTAGAGGAATCGGAGAGACCCAGTACTTC CSARGIGETQYF
TRBJ2-3 . . TRBV20-1 TGCAGTGCTAGATTATCGGCTAGCACAGATACGCAGTATTTT CSARLSASTDTQYF
TRBJ1-1 . few TRBV10-1 TGCGCCAGCAGAGTGGGTCCGAACACTGAAGCTTTCTTT CASRVGPNTEAFF
TRBJ2-2 . . TRBV24-1 TGTGCCACCAGTTTTGGGGTCACCGGGGAGCTGTTTTTT CATSFGVTGELFF
TRBJ1-5 . . TRBV19 TGTGCCAGTAAATCACGGGGCGTGCCCCAGCATTTT CASKSRGVPQHF
TRBJ1-1 . . TRBV9 TGTGCCAGCAGCAAGGGGAGCCAGACACAAGCTTTCTTT CASSKGSQTQAFF
TRBJ2-6 TRBD1 . TRBV9 TGTGCCAGCAGCCAAGGACAGGGGGGAATCTCTGGGGCCAACGTCCTGACTTTC CASSQGQGGISGANVLTF
TRBJ1-5 TRBD1 . TRBV24-1 TGTGCCACCAGTGACCGGACAGGGTATCAGCCCCAGCATTTT CATSDRTGYQPQHF
TRBJ1-6 . . TRBV9 TGTGCCAGCAGCGTAGGACTTGACAATTCACCCCTTCACTTT CASSVGLDNSPLHF
TRBJ1-6 . . TRBV2 TGTGCCAGCAGTGTGACAATTTCACCCCTCCACTTT CASSVTISPLHF
TRBJ2-1 TRBD2 . TRBV20-1 TGCAGTGCTAGAGTCCCGGGACTAGCGGGAGTCGATGAGCAGTTCTTC CSARVPGLAGVDEQFF
TRBJ2-7 TRBD1 . TRBV7-9 TGTGCCAGTAGTCCCGGACAGGGGCCCTACGAGCAGTACTTC CASSPGQGPYEQYF
TRBJ2-1 . many TRBV7-3 TGTGCCAGCAGCTTGCCGGGGCTCTACAATGAGCAGTTCTTC CASSLPGLYNEQFF
TRBJ2-7 TRBD1 . TRBV20-1 TGCAGTGCTAGAGATCTTATGGGACAGGGTTTAGGCGAGCAGTACTTC CSARDLMGQGLGEQYF
TRBJ1-5 TRBD1 . TRBV19 TGTGCCAGTAGGATGGACAGGGTGGGCAATCAGCCCCAGCATTTT CASRMDRVGNQPQHF
TRBJ1-1 . . TRBV25-1 TGTGCCAGCAGTGAACTGGTAGGGGATACTGAAGCTTTCTTT CASSELVGDTEAFF
TRBJ1-2 . . TRBV7-6 TGTGCCAGCAGCGATGCCGGGAGAGGGGTCGGCTACACCTTC CASSDAGRGVGYTF
TRBJ2-7 . . TRBV7-9 TGTGCCAGCAGCCCGATGGGTGGCTCCTACGAGCAGTACTTC CASSPMGGSYEQYF
TRBJ1-4 TRBD1 . TRBV20-1 TGCAGTGCTCCGCGACAGGGGGAAAAACTGTTTTTT CSAPRQGEKLFF
TRBJ1-1 TRBD1 . TRBV15 TGTGCCACCAGCAGAGGTCCGGGACAGGGGTGGAACACTGAAGCTTTCTTT CATSRGPGQGWNTEAFF
TRBJ2-1 TRBD1 . TRBV5-4 TGTGCCAGCAGCTTACCGGGACAGTTGTACAATGAGCAGTTCTTC CASSLPGQLYNEQFF
TRBJ2-7 . . TRBV20-1 TGCAGTGGCGGTTTGGGGGCGCGGGAGCAGTACTTC CSGGLGAREQYF
TRBJ2-1 . few TRBV18 TGTGCCAGCTCACCACATACAGGGGGGGACAATGAGCAGTTCTTC CASSPHTGGDNEQFF
TRBJ2-3 TRBD2 . TRBV20-1 TGCAGTGCTAGAGGTGCGGGGGGTTTCACAGATACGCAGTATTTT CSARGAGGFTDTQYF
TRBJ2-7 TRBD1 once TRBV29-1 TGCAGAGTTGAAAGTCCGGACAGGCTCTACGAGCAGTACTTC CRVESPDRLYEQYF
TRBJ1-2 . . TRBV24-1 TGTGCCACCAGCCATTCCGGGGCGGAAGGCTACACCTTC CATSHSGAEGYTF
TRBJ1-1 . few TRBV7-6 TGTGCCAGCAGCTTAGGAGAGACAGTCAACACTGAAGCTTTCTTT CASSLGETVNTEAFF
TRBJ2-5 . few TRBV12-3/TRBV12-4 TGTGCCAGCAGTTTAGGTGGGGCGGGGACCCAGTACTTC CASSLGGAGTQYF
TRBJ2-7 . few TRBV2 TGTGCCAGCAGTGTCCTGGCCTACGAGCAGTACTTC CASSVLAYEQYF
TRBJ2-2 TRBD1 . TRBV5-4 TGTGCCAGCAGCGACCGGACAGGACTGAACACCGGGGAGCTGTTTTTT CASSDRTGLNTGELFF
TRBJ1-4 TRBD1 few TRBV7-3 TGTGCCAGCAGCAACGTTATAGCGGGACAGGGAAATGAAAAACTGTTTTTT CASSNVIAGQGNEKLFF